A selection of T cell receptor beta chains follows, all from one sample in a study of T cell repertoires in cytomegalovirus infection. TCRdb independently ran MiXCR on the reads; one entry per CDR3 protein. The repertoire consists of fewer than 650,000 distinct CDR3 sequences, with 40% occurring once and the leading ten covering more than 40%. These receptors' antigens are unknown. Sequencing was performed on cultured PBMCs, taken from culture after CMV antigen stimulation. Every receptor here comes from a human donor in good health (CMV status not recorded). Some clones in this sample may be carry-over from other donors' samples. Each CDR3 is given without its conserved first and last residue.

CDR3aa	v_gene
ASRRTGVHNEQF	TRBV28
ATSYGGDSYEQY	TRBV15
ASSLGFSSYGYT	TRBV7-2
ASSHKGDPANVLT	TRBV5-4
ASSDDRGHYGYT	TRBV2
ASSYSRTGGSLQY	TRBV6-2/TRBV6-3
ASRLRVGETQY	TRBV7-2
ASEGGGTSTDTQY	TRBV5-1
ASSLNGVSGTQY	TRBV7-9
ATSVGDTQY	TRBV24-1
ATSPDRASNQPQH	TRBV15
ASSLGVWGEQF	TRBV28
ASHSRGLAKNIQY	TRBV27
ASRYSGDEWEKLF	TRBV7-2
ASSSGPAGGGTDTQY	TRBV7-2
ASLGRSGQAF	TRBV5-1
ASSQPRQGRIYEQY	TRBV4-1
AGTSGANVLT	TRBV12-3/TRBV12-4
ASSMRTGLAAIGTQY	TRBV19
ASSPRPDRQETQY	TRBV18
ASSSSGQINSPLH	TRBV7-2
ASSYLAGGFTDTQY	TRBV6-6
ASRRTNQPQH	TRBV6-2/TRBV6-3
ASREGQGSQY	TRBV6-1
ASSFPGRNEQF	TRBV12-3/TRBV12-4
ASSPRDGYTDTQY	TRBV7-9
ASTDSLEDQPQH	TRBV7-2
ASSRDRGLNTEAF	TRBV19
SAHLGQGSYEQY	TRBV20-1
ANKLPTTDTQY	TRBV6-9
ASSFYRGNQETQY	TRBV5-1
ASSYLLAVTQETQY	TRBV6-6
AWASGYEQY	TRBV30
ASSFTGTGNTEAF	TRBV7-9
ASSLYGSSTDTQY	TRBV7-9
ASSLGGSSGANVLT	TRBV7-2
SASPTGGLGETQY	TRBV20-1
ASSPLRGAGREQF	TRBV7-2
ASRTGEAGANVLT	TRBV2
ASSSGWFQETQY	TRBV7-6
ASSLAPGPSGYT	TRBV7-9